The 13 T cell receptor beta chains reported below all come from one sample, sequenced in a study of blood T cell repertoires in COVID-19. Using immunoSEQ multiplex PCR, the repertoire was profiled, and TCRdb retains in-frame clones only, with some absent. The table has roughly 180,000 clones, 76% seen once. Sequencing was performed on peripheral blood. The receptors were sampled from a woman aged 45-59 years with active or convalescent COVID-19.

The J gene is TRBJ2-2, the V gene TRBV7-3, with a possible D match to TRBD2 (6 bases). V shed 3 bases and J shed 4 bases, with 6 bases lying between them. The CDR3 spans 13 residues. CDR1 SGHTA and CDR2 FQGTGA come from the germline V gene. The CDR3: CASSFGGTGELFF. The DNA for the CDR3 is TGTGCCAGCAGCTTCGGGGGCACCGGGGAGCTGTTTTTT.

The V gene is TRBV4-3, the J gene TRBJ2-6, with D perhaps TRBD1 (6 bases). V shed 5 bases and J shed 3 bases, with 14 bases lying between them. The germline V gene has CDR1 LGHNA and CDR2 YSLEER. CDR3 length equals 16 residues. The DNA for the CDR3 is TGCGCCAGCAGCTCATATCCAGGGGTTGGGGCCAACGTCCTGACTTTC. Protein sequence: CASSSYPGVGANVLTF.

The V and J genes are TRBV18 and TRBJ1-2; the match to TRBD1 covers 7 bases. V trimming: 2 bases; J trimming: 1 base; junction bases outside the gene matches: 4. The length of the CDR3 is 15 residues. Per the germline V gene, CDR1 is KGHSH and CDR2 is LQKENI. CDR3 nucleotides: TGTGCCAGCTCACCATCCAGGGACAGTAACTATGGCTACACCTTC. It codes for CASSPSRDSNYGYTF.

This clone came up once. The V and J genes are TRBV5-1 and TRBJ2-1; TRBD1 agrees at 9 bases. Germline V gene lookup returns CDR1 SGHRS and CDR2 YFSETQ. The CDR3 spans 17 residues. Trimming took 4 bases from V and 7 from J; bases not matched to a gene: 15. In DNA form, the CDR3 reads TGCGCCAGCAGCCGGGGCCCGACAGGGGGGAAGGGGAATGAGCAGTTCTTC. This encodes CASSRGPTGGKGNEQFF.

This clone was found once. The chain recombines TRBV18 with TRBJ1-4, with D perhaps matching TRBD1 (5 bases). The V and J ends lost 3 bases and 8 bases respectively, with 19 bases between them. The germline V gene encodes CDR1 KGHSH and CDR2 LQKENI. The CDR3 sequence is 16 residues long. Here the CDR3 reads CASSPLDGTGGEKLFF. The CDR3 nucleotides are TGTGCCAGCTCACCCCTGGATGGAACAGGCGGAGAAAAACTGTTTTTT.

The V gene is TRBV28, the J gene TRBJ2-2, with TRBD1 identical over 9 bases. CDR3 length: 15 amino acids. CDR1 MDHEN and CDR2 SYDVKM come from the germline V gene. Trimming removed 5 bases from V and 5 bases from J; junction bases left unmatched: 6. CDR3 sequence: CASSPRDRVTGELFF. DNA for the CDR3: TGTGCCAGCAGTCCCCGGGACAGGGTTACCGGGGAGCTGTTTTTT.

This sequence joins TRBV30 and TRBJ1-2; possible D gene TRBD1, 6 bases. Trimming removed 0 bases from V and 5 bases from J, with 7 bases in between. This CDR3 region has 12 residues. Per germline, CDR1 GTSNPN and CDR2 SVGIG (reference sequence). DNA of the CDR3: TGTGCCTGGAGTGTAGGACAGTATGGCTACACCTTC. Its protein is CAWSVGQYGYTF. The full variable domain, rest sourced from reference TRBV30 and TRBJ1-2, is SQTIHQWPATLVQPVGSPLSLECTVEGTSNPNLYWYRQAAGRGLQLLFYSVGIGQISSEVPQNLSASRPQDRQFILSSKKLLLSDSGFYLCAWSVGQYGYTFGSGTRLTVV.

The gene calls are TRBV9 and TRBJ2-2, with TRBD2 matching 8 bases. The germline gives CDR1 SGDLS, CDR2 YYNGEE. The V gene end was trimmed by 4 bases and the J gene end by 2 bases; junction bases not matched to a gene: 7. The CDR3 is 16 residues long. The CDR3 sequence is CASSPRLASNTGELFF. CDR3 in DNA: TGTGCCAGCAGCCCCCGACTAGCGTCTAACACCGGGGAGCTGTTTTTT.

The CDR3 is CASSLESTETQYF. DNA for the CDR3: TGTGCCAGCAGCTTGGAGAGCACCGAGACCCAGTACTTC. The J gene is TRBJ2-5, the V gene TRBV5-6, with D unclear. The CDR3 covers 13 residues. Trimming removed 0 bases at V and 5 bases at J, with 8 bases between. Per the germline V gene, CDR1 is SGHDT and CDR2 is YYEEEE. Variable domain in full (rest from reference TRBV5-6 and TRBJ2-5): DAGVTQSPTHLIKTRGQQVTLRCSPKSGHDTVSWYQQALGQGPQFIFQYYEEEERQRGNFPDRFSGHQFPNYSSELNVNALLLGDSALYLCASSLESTETQYFGPGTRLLVL.

The genes are TRBV7-9 and TRBJ2-2, with D tentatively TRBD1 (6 bases). V lost 11 bases and J lost 2, with 18 bases in between. The germline CDR1 and CDR2 sequences are SEHNR and FQNEAQ (reference sequence). This CDR3 is 15 amino acids long. CDR3 DNA: TGTGCCTCCTCGGATTTAGGGGGTAACACCGGGGAGCTGTTTTTT. This gives the protein CASSDLGGNTGELFF.

This rearrangement joins TRBV19 to TRBJ1-1; perhaps TRBD1 as D (5 bases). Germline lookup yields CDR1 LNHDA and CDR2 SQIVND (reference sequence). The CDR3 has 14 residues. Trimming cost V 10 bases and J 1 base, with 16 bases left between them. CDR3 sequence (DNA): TGTGCCACCCTGGGTGACAGTACGAACACTGAAGCTTTCTTT. Translating it yields CATLGDSTNTEAFF. The full variable domain, rest sourced from reference TRBV19 and TRBJ1-1, is DGGITQSPKYLFRKEGQNVTLSCEQNLNHDAMYWYRQDPGQGLRLIYYSQIVNDFQKGDIAEGYSVSREKKESFPLTVTSAQKNPTAFYLCATLGDSTNTEAFFGQGTRLTVV.

This chain's CDR3 is CASSSLRRGGSNQPQHF. CDR3 in DNA: TGTGCCAGCAGTTCCCTTAGGAGGGGCGGGAGCAATCAGCCCCAGCATTTT. This chain joins TRBV28 and TRBJ1-5, with D possibly TRBD1 on 5 matching bases. Trimming shortened V by 4 bases and J by 1 base, and 17 bases separated the two germline ends. The CDR3 consists of 17 residues. Germline values: CDR1 MDHEN, CDR2 SYDVKM.

The J gene is TRBJ1-5, the V gene TRBV24-1; D is unclear. The CDR3 sequence is 16 residues long. Germline V gene lookup returns CDR1 KGHDR and CDR2 SFDVKD. Trimming shortened V by 3 bases and J by 3 bases, and 14 bases separated the two germline ends. The CDR3 is CATSDPRHGPNQPQHF. CDR3 nucleotide sequence: TGTGCCACCAGTGATCCTCGCCATGGGCCCAATCAGCCCCAGCATTTT.